A selection of T cell receptor beta chains follows, all from one sample in a study of T cell responses to AZD1222 COVID-19 vaccine. TCRdb keeps only in-frame clones here, not all; method: immunoSEQ multiplex PCR. The sample has about 130,000 clones, just over 85% seen once. Source: peripheral blood, taken on day 0 of AZD1222 vaccination. The receptors were gathered from an adult in good health. Both conserved end residues are part of each CDR3. A D gene is named only where the DNA matches it firmly. Clone size appears in some rows only: once, few, many, or a class for an expanded clone.

j_call: TRBJ2-2; cdr3_length: 19; clone_size: NA; v_call: TRBV4-3; d_call: NA; cdr3_aa: CASSQGRVADEVGTGELFF; cdr3_nt: TGCGCCAGCAGCCAAGGGAGAGTCGCGGACGAAGTGGGGACCGGGGAGCTGTTTTTT
j_call: TRBJ2-5; cdr3_length: 15; clone_size: NA; v_call: TRBV5-1; d_call: NA; cdr3_aa: CASRSMGAAQETQYF; cdr3_nt: TGCGCCAGCAGGTCGATGGGAGCGGCCCAAGAGACCCAGTACTTC
j_call: TRBJ2-7; cdr3_length: 16; clone_size: NA; v_call: TRBV9; d_call: NA; cdr3_aa: CASSGGGATFSDEQYF; cdr3_nt: TGTGCCAGCAGCGGGGGGGGCGCGACGTTTAGCGACGAGCAGTACTTC
j_call: TRBJ1-1; cdr3_length: 12; clone_size: NA; v_call: TRBV30; d_call: TRBD1; cdr3_aa: CAWNHGTVEAFF; cdr3_nt: TGTGCCTGGAACCATGGGACAGTTGAAGCTTTCTTT
j_call: TRBJ1-2; cdr3_length: 13; clone_size: NA; v_call: TRBV25-1; d_call: NA; cdr3_aa: CASSEMGKDGYTF; cdr3_nt: TGTGCCAGCAGTGAAATGGGGAAGGATGGCTACACCTTC
j_call: TRBJ2-1; cdr3_length: 18; clone_size: NA; v_call: TRBV7-3; d_call: TRBD2; cdr3_aa: CASSLGPAGGMYYNEQFF; cdr3_nt: TGTGCCAGCAGCTTAGGTCCTGCGGGAGGGATGTATTACAATGAGCAGTTCTTC
j_call: TRBJ2-3; cdr3_length: 14; clone_size: NA; v_call: TRBV5-6; d_call: TRBD2; cdr3_aa: CASSPGTRPDTQYF; cdr3_nt: TGTGCCAGCAGCCCAGGGACTAGACCCGATACGCAGTATTTT
j_call: TRBJ1-5; cdr3_length: 14; clone_size: NA; v_call: TRBV10-1; d_call: NA; cdr3_aa: CATTKGGAHQPQHF; cdr3_nt: TGCGCCACCACAAAAGGGGGGGCCCATCAGCCCCAGCATTTT
j_call: TRBJ2-7; cdr3_length: 13; clone_size: NA; v_call: TRBV5-8; d_call: TRBD1; cdr3_aa: CASSWDRDYEQYF; cdr3_nt: TGTGCCAGCAGCTGGGACAGGGACTACGAGCAGTACTTC
j_call: TRBJ1-1; cdr3_length: 11; clone_size: NA; v_call: TRBV30; d_call: NA; cdr3_aa: CASTDNTEAFF; cdr3_nt: TGTGCCTCCACAGACAACACTGAAGCTTTCTTT
j_call: TRBJ2-2; cdr3_length: 15; clone_size: few; v_call: TRBV15; d_call: NA; cdr3_aa: CATSRGVPNTGELFF; cdr3_nt: TGTGCCACCAGCAGAGGGGTACCGAACACCGGGGAGCTGTTTTTT
j_call: TRBJ2-5; cdr3_length: 19; clone_size: once; v_call: TRBV10-3; d_call: TRBD2; cdr3_aa: CAISDFGGASGGLGEAQYF; cdr3_nt: TGTGCCATCAGTGACTTCGGGGGTGCTAGCGGGGGGCTAGGAGAAGCCCAGTACTTC
j_call: TRBJ1-1; cdr3_length: 13; clone_size: once; v_call: TRBV3-1/TRBV3-2; d_call: NA; cdr3_aa: CASSTGMNTEAFF; cdr3_nt: TGTGCCAGTTCTACAGGGATGAACACTGAAGCTTTCTTT
j_call: TRBJ2-2; cdr3_length: 16; clone_size: NA; v_call: TRBV3-1/TRBV3-2; d_call: TRBD2; cdr3_aa: CASSQEAGGLTGELFF; cdr3_nt: TGTGCCAGCAGCCAAGAGGCGGGGGGGCTGACCGGGGAGCTGTTTTTT
j_call: TRBJ1-1; cdr3_length: 14; clone_size: NA; v_call: TRBV24-1; d_call: TRBD1; cdr3_aa: CATRETGLSTEAFF; cdr3_nt: TGTGCCACCAGAGAGACAGGGCTGTCCACTGAAGCTTTCTTT
j_call: TRBJ2-3; cdr3_length: 14; clone_size: NA; v_call: TRBV7-9; d_call: NA; cdr3_aa: CASSSDGGGGTQYF; cdr3_nt: TGTGCCAGCAGCTCCGACGGGGGTGGAGGTACGCAGTATTTT
j_call: TRBJ1-3; cdr3_length: 17; clone_size: NA; v_call: TRBV7-9; d_call: TRBD1; cdr3_aa: CASSFIFNRGSGNTIYF; cdr3_nt: TGTGCCAGCAGCTTTATATTCAACAGGGGGAGTGGAAACACCATATATTTT
j_call: TRBJ1-5; cdr3_length: 15; clone_size: once; v_call: TRBV18; d_call: NA; cdr3_aa: CASSPDSGSGQPQHF; cdr3_nt: TGTGCCAGCTCACCAGATTCGGGTTCGGGGCAGCCCCAGCATTTT
j_call: TRBJ2-5; cdr3_length: 15; clone_size: NA; v_call: TRBV14; d_call: NA; cdr3_aa: CASSPIQAYQETQYF; cdr3_nt: TGTGCCAGCAGCCCCATACAGGCGTACCAAGAGACCCAGTACTTC
j_call: TRBJ1-3; cdr3_length: 16; clone_size: NA; v_call: TRBV7-9; d_call: NA; cdr3_aa: CASSLGRDASGNTIYF; cdr3_nt: TGTGCCAGCAGCTTAGGTCGGGATGCCTCTGGAAACACCATATATTTT
j_call: TRBJ1-1; cdr3_length: 13; clone_size: once; v_call: TRBV28; d_call: NA; cdr3_aa: CASSRGDRTEAFF; cdr3_nt: TGTGCCAGCAGTCGGGGTGATCGGACTGAAGCTTTCTTT
j_call: TRBJ2-1; cdr3_length: 13; clone_size: NA; v_call: TRBV15; d_call: NA; cdr3_aa: CATSRTGAGEQFF; cdr3_nt: TGTGCCACCAGCAGAACGGGGGCGGGTGAGCAGTTCTTC
j_call: TRBJ2-1; cdr3_length: 13; clone_size: NA; v_call: TRBV25-1; d_call: TRBD1; cdr3_aa: CASRQGARNEQFF; cdr3_nt: TGTGCCAGCAGACAGGGGGCTCGCAATGAGCAGTTCTTC
j_call: TRBJ2-2; cdr3_length: 16; clone_size: few; v_call: TRBV6-6; d_call: TRBD2; cdr3_aa: CASSATSGSRTGELFF; cdr3_nt: TGTGCCAGCAGTGCGACTAGCGGGAGCCGCACCGGGGAGCTGTTTTTT
j_call: TRBJ2-1; cdr3_length: 16; clone_size: NA; v_call: TRBV6-5; d_call: NA; cdr3_aa: CASSSHGALARNEQFF; cdr3_nt: TGTGCCAGCAGTTCCCATGGTGCACTAGCTAGGAATGAGCAGTTCTTC
j_call: TRBJ2-5; cdr3_length: 13; clone_size: once; v_call: TRBV5-6; d_call: NA; cdr3_aa: CASSLWVQETQYF; cdr3_nt: TGTGCCAGCAGCTTGTGGGTACAAGAGACCCAGTACTTC
j_call: TRBJ1-5; cdr3_length: 16; clone_size: NA; v_call: TRBV15; d_call: TRBD1; cdr3_aa: CATRTGTGDIDQPQHF; cdr3_nt: TGTGCCACCAGGACCGGGACAGGGGATATCGATCAGCCCCAGCATTTT
j_call: TRBJ2-3; cdr3_length: 15; clone_size: NA; v_call: TRBV9; d_call: NA; cdr3_aa: CASSVRSGGTDTQYF; cdr3_nt: TGTGCCAGCAGCGTTCGTTCCGGGGGCACAGATACGCAGTATTTT
j_call: TRBJ1-1; cdr3_length: 13; clone_size: once; v_call: TRBV6-5; d_call: NA; cdr3_aa: CASRDGENTEAFF; cdr3_nt: TGTGCCAGCAGAGACGGGGAGAACACTGAAGCTTTCTTT
j_call: TRBJ1-6; cdr3_length: 14; clone_size: once; v_call: TRBV5-1; d_call: TRBD1; cdr3_aa: CASSVGQGDSPLHF; cdr3_nt: TGCGCCAGCAGCGTGGGACAGGGGGATTCACCCCTCCACTTT
j_call: TRBJ1-3; cdr3_length: 17; clone_size: NA; v_call: TRBV7-6; d_call: NA; cdr3_aa: CASSLLSATTSGNTIYF; cdr3_nt: TGTGCCAGCAGCTTATTATCGGCGACAACGTCTGGAAACACCATATATTTT
j_call: TRBJ1-4; cdr3_length: 14; clone_size: NA; v_call: TRBV6-1; d_call: NA; cdr3_aa: CASSESRGSGKLFF; cdr3_nt: TGTGCCAGCAGTGAATCGCGGGGTAGTGGGAAACTGTTTTTT
j_call: TRBJ1-2; cdr3_length: 14; clone_size: once; v_call: TRBV5-1; d_call: TRBD1; cdr3_aa: CASSKGQANYGYTF; cdr3_nt: TGCGCCAGCAGCAAGGGACAGGCTAACTATGGCTACACCTTC
j_call: TRBJ2-2; cdr3_length: 17; clone_size: NA; v_call: TRBV7-9; d_call: TRBD2; cdr3_aa: CASSRTSGGPNTGELFF; cdr3_nt: TGTGCCAGCAGCCGGACTAGCGGGGGGCCCAACACCGGGGAGCTGTTTTTT
j_call: TRBJ2-7; cdr3_length: 16; clone_size: NA; v_call: TRBV7-2; d_call: NA; cdr3_aa: CASSLEHGVYSYEQYF; cdr3_nt: TGTGCCAGCAGCTTAGAGCATGGGGTTTACTCCTACGAGCAGTACTTC
j_call: TRBJ2-3; cdr3_length: 13; clone_size: NA; v_call: TRBV3-1/TRBV3-2; d_call: NA; cdr3_aa: CASKQSSVDTQYF; cdr3_nt: TGTGCCAGCAAGCAGTCCTCTGTAGATACGCAGTATTTT
j_call: TRBJ2-3; cdr3_length: 15; clone_size: NA; v_call: TRBV11-3; d_call: TRBD1; cdr3_aa: CASSSTGGMTDTQYF; cdr3_nt: TGTGCCAGCAGCTCGACAGGGGGGATGACAGATACGCAGTATTTT
j_call: TRBJ2-1; cdr3_length: 13; clone_size: NA; v_call: TRBV5-1; d_call: NA; cdr3_aa: CASSLGEYNEQFF; cdr3_nt: TGCGCCAGCAGCTTGGGCGAGTACAATGAGCAGTTCTTC
j_call: TRBJ1-4; cdr3_length: 13; clone_size: NA; v_call: TRBV7-9; d_call: NA; cdr3_aa: CASSLAGGEKLFF; cdr3_nt: TGTGCCAGCAGCTTAGCAGGGGGTGAAAAACTGTTTTTT
j_call: TRBJ1-1; cdr3_length: 14; clone_size: NA; v_call: TRBV28; d_call: NA; cdr3_aa: CASTQTTENTEAFF; cdr3_nt: TGTGCCAGCACTCAAACGACGGAGAACACTGAAGCTTTCTTT
j_call: TRBJ1-1; cdr3_length: 13; clone_size: NA; v_call: TRBV7-7; d_call: NA; cdr3_aa: CASSPSMNTEAFF; cdr3_nt: TGTGCCAGCAGCCCGTCTATGAACACTGAAGCTTTCTTT
j_call: TRBJ2-1; cdr3_length: 12; clone_size: NA; v_call: TRBV11-2; d_call: NA; cdr3_aa: CASSQGSGEQFF; cdr3_nt: TGTGCCAGCAGCCAGGGGTCAGGTGAGCAGTTCTTC
j_call: TRBJ2-5; cdr3_length: 15; clone_size: NA; v_call: TRBV25-1; d_call: TRBD1; cdr3_aa: CASSDDRAGRETQYF; cdr3_nt: TGTGCCAGCAGTGACGACAGGGCAGGGCGGGAGACCCAGTACTTC
j_call: TRBJ1-5; cdr3_length: 14; clone_size: NA; v_call: TRBV9; d_call: NA; cdr3_aa: CASSSSISNQPQHF; cdr3_nt: TGTGCCAGCAGCTCCTCGATTAGCAATCAGCCCCAGCATTTT
j_call: TRBJ2-6; cdr3_length: 15; clone_size: NA; v_call: TRBV27; d_call: NA; cdr3_aa: CASSSVVSGANVLTF; cdr3_nt: TGTGCCAGCTCGTCGGTGGTCTCTGGGGCCAACGTCCTGACTTTC
j_call: TRBJ2-7; cdr3_length: 14; clone_size: NA; v_call: TRBV3-1/TRBV3-2; d_call: NA; cdr3_aa: CASSPRVTNYEQYF; cdr3_nt: TGTGCCAGCAGCCCAAGGGTGACAAACTACGAGCAGTACTTC
j_call: TRBJ2-3; cdr3_length: 14; clone_size: NA; v_call: TRBV7-2; d_call: NA; cdr3_aa: CASSLVQITDTQYF; cdr3_nt: TGTGCCAGCAGCTTGGTACAGATCACAGATACGCAGTATTTT
j_call: TRBJ1-1; cdr3_length: 14; clone_size: NA; v_call: TRBV10-3; d_call: NA; cdr3_aa: CAIIGSRDNTEAFF; cdr3_nt: TGTGCCATCATAGGGTCCCGGGACAACACTGAAGCTTTCTTT
j_call: TRBJ2-3; cdr3_length: 19; clone_size: NA; v_call: TRBV4-1; d_call: TRBD2; cdr3_aa: CASSQEMAGGPFVGDTQYF; cdr3_nt: TGCGCCAGCAGCCAAGAAATGGCGGGGGGGCCTTTTGTGGGTGATACGCAGTATTTT
j_call: TRBJ2-3; cdr3_length: 16; clone_size: once; v_call: TRBV27; d_call: TRBD2; cdr3_aa: CASSSPQGLATDTQYF; cdr3_nt: TGTGCCAGCAGTTCGCCGCAGGGACTAGCTACAGATACGCAGTATTTT
j_call: TRBJ2-5; cdr3_length: 15; clone_size: NA; v_call: TRBV24-1; d_call: NA; cdr3_aa: CATSENRRGGETQYF; cdr3_nt: TGTGCCACCAGTGAAAACCGAAGGGGCGGAGAGACCCAGTACTTC
j_call: TRBJ2-1; cdr3_length: 12; clone_size: NA; v_call: TRBV12-3/TRBV12-4; d_call: NA; cdr3_aa: CASSSGVHEQFF; cdr3_nt: TGTGCCAGCAGCTCGGGGGTCCATGAGCAGTTCTTC